This T cell receptor (beta chain) originates from a study of cytomegalovirus exposure and HLA in healthy donors (dated by TCRdb to about 2017). With regard to the full study: An earlier analysis of approximately 640 of the donors reported more than 250 Gb of sequence data and 117 million unique TCR beta sequences from 150 million to 200 million T cells. An early release that covered fewer than 800 HLA-typed donors contained approximately 300 gigabases of sequencing data and approximately 85 million unique TCR sequences. Of the roughly 410 genotyped donors, approximately 80% were placed in the genetic ancestry cluster associated with self-reported Caucasian donors. The study aimed to test whether signatures of past pathogen exposure could be identified by cataloging public T cell receptors. Using immunosequencing, the study profiled T cell repertoires from 666 subjects and related those repertoires to cytomegalovirus serostatus. In addition to the first cohort of 500 to 850 subjects, a separate validation cohort of under 150 different subjects was used. To predict cytomegalovirus infection status, the study combined high-throughput TCR immunosequencing, statistical association of individual TCRs with disease status, and machine learning. To study patterns of TCR occurrence, a later analysis re-analyzed previously published TCR beta repertoires from around 660 donors and added high-resolution HLA genotyping. The later analysis used no new phenotypic data to find candidate immune exposures, relying instead on TCR beta sequences and their occurrence across donors. To decide whether each TCR beta V gene segment behaved as functional or pseudogenic, an earlier analysis of fewer than 750 of the donors relied on high-throughput TCR beta sequencing. Donor age, sex, ethnicity and CMV serostatus were compiled alongside the repertoire data. A later genetic analysis used genome-wide SNP genotypes for 398 of the 666 donors, treating that subset as a discovery cohort. Every discovery cohort repertoire had been produced on one sequencing platform. HLA typing covered class I and class II loci at four-digit resolution. Typing coverage differed by locus: A, B, C, DRB1 and DQB1 were typed in about 629-630 donors, DQA1 in 522, DPA1 in approximately 600, and DPB1 in just under 490. Because of strong linkage in the cohort, roughly five DR-DQ haplotypes were treated as single units for association and clustering. Among around 400 genotyped donors of the cohort, an average of around 250,000 unique TCR beta nucleotide sequences was sequenced per donor, of which 15% to 20% were non-productive. Study-wide conclusions, independent of this receptor: Compared with equally common non-associated chains, HLA-associated TCR beta chains in a later analysis were more clonally expanded and had lower generation probabilities. In a later genetic analysis, a missense DCLRE1C variant was associated with V-gene and J-gene trimming of TCR beta chains, and the association was replicated in an independent cohort. For the cohort, immune exposure information was limited to CMV serostatus. Presence/absence analyses assumed roughly uniform sequencing depth across donors, an assumption that may not hold. In a later analysis, TCR association rates were found to vary across HLA loci, with the most associated TCRs seen for DRB1 alleles and the fewest for HLA-C alleles. Only TCR beta chains were sequenced in this cohort, and the absence of alpha or paired-chain data limited detectable features. When HLA alleles, especially DR and DQ, strongly co-occurred, TCR associations were difficult to assign to individual alleles. According to a later analysis, parvovirus B19, influenza, CMV and Epstein-Barr virus appeared linked to several top co-occurrence clusters. A further reported finding was that TCR beta sequences accurately predicted the HLA-A and HLA-B alleles for most subjects in the first cohort. In a later analysis, most CMV-associated TCR beta chains were found to appear HLA-restricted, with HLA associations seemingly driven largely by CMV exposure. The classifier was reported to diagnose cytomegalovirus status with high specificity and sensitivity in both the original and validation cohorts. Correlated functional status among segregating V segments might reflect linkage disequilibrium, but an unknown experimental factor could not be ruled out. Because some donors lacked HLA typing at each locus, the association tests relied only on the typed subset. Some IMGT-functional V segments, including TRBV6-2 and TRBV6-3, could not be told apart with the 87-base-pair reads, so those segments were excluded. At a false discovery rate of 0.05, a later analysis linked roughly 17,000 TCR beta sequences to specific HLA alleles. In a later genetic analysis, fewer N-insertions in productive TCRs were reported among donors in an Asian-associated ancestry cluster than the roughly 700-donor mean. A total of fewer than 200 TCR beta chains were listed by the study as associated with cytomegalovirus. Roughly 17 rarely observed V segments, including chromosome 9 orphons, were excluded from the earlier analysis of approximately 500 of the donors because counts were too low. Across donors, most TCR sequences were observed very rarely, whereas some public TCRs were present in many individuals. The authors suggested that the approach could potentially be extended to other disease states and immunological phenotypes. In an earlier analysis of approximately 600 of the donors, most TCR beta V segments were observed in productive rearrangements about 90% or about 30% of the time, broadly matching IMGT annotations. A group of highly shared sequence variants was considered likely to be a technical artifact of the sequencing pipeline. In vitro tests confirmed that a few of the cytomegalovirus-associated TCR beta chains recognize cytomegalovirus antigens.

The cohort comprised around 690 healthy bone marrow donors. At the time of sampling, every cohort member was nominally healthy, though immune exposures that went unrecorded were likely present. The donor was CMV seronegative and was included in the group of 352 seronegative cohort members. Every donor gave a peripheral blood sample, and the peripheral blood mononuclear cells from that sample were used for TCR beta sequencing. Genomic DNA extraction from the blood cell samples was performed with the Qiagen DNeasy Blood Extraction Kit. The library was built by means of the immunoSEQ multiplex PCR assay. For the multiplex PCR, a mixture combining 60 forward primers for TCR Vbeta segments and 13 reverse primers for TCR Jbeta segments was used. The CDR3 region of rearranged TCR beta genes was amplified from genomic DNA by a multiplex PCR assay. The amplified TCR beta libraries were sequenced on the Illumina HiSeq System as 87-base-pair reads. In the source study's methods: A later analysis tallied 75 million to 95 million unique TCR beta chains across the 550 to 850 repertoires, and about 12 million of those chains were shared by two or more donors. Raw reads were error-corrected and collapsed into unique sequences with a nearest-neighbor algorithm that merged closely related sequences to remove PCR and sequencing errors. Alignment of CDR3 sequences to IMGT reference sequences was used to assign V, D and J gene segments. For a sequence to be retained, a match of at least six nucleotides to both a V gene segment and a J gene segment was required. A rearrangement counted as productive if the CDR3 had no stop codons and remained in frame with V and J, and every other rearrangement counted as non-productive. Following IMGT convention, CDR3 was defined as the stretch from the second conserved V-encoded cysteine up to the conserved J-encoded phenylalanine. The earlier analysis of around 640 of the donors excluded sequences that lacked an unambiguous match to a single V gene segment. An earlier analysis of 550 to 650 of the donors classified V segments as functional when productive rearrangements were above 56.7% and as segregating when the standard deviation between donors was above 5%. To diagnose cytomegalovirus status from the catalog of TCR beta chain sequences, a statistical classification framework was built. A later analysis assigned V and J genes by comparing TCR nucleotide sequences with IMGT/GENE-DB human TR gene sequences. The TCRdist pipeline was used in a later analysis to assign CDR3 sequences and most-parsimonious VDJ recombination scenarios. In a later analysis, every TCR beta chain was defined by the combination of its CDR3 amino acid sequence and its V-gene family, and reads without a unique V-gene family were dropped. To address suspected cross-contamination and a sequencing artifact, a later analysis removed 592 highly shared, low-generation-probability nucleotide sequences. For each public chain, a later analysis derived a clonal expansion index from normalized ranks of inferred template counts within each repertoire. In a later analysis, generation probabilities were computed using a VDJ recombination model fitted to out-of-frame rearrangements, and the results were checked against IGoR. In a later analysis, hypergeometric tests were used to score TCR-TCR, TCR-HLA and TCR-CMV co-occurrence, with a repertoire-size bias correction applied to TCR pairs. In a later analysis, false discovery rates were estimated by permuting HLA or CMV assignments 20 times. In a later analysis, co-occurring TCRs were grouped using DBSCAN, with TCRdist sequence similarity added in when clustering inside HLA-allele-positive subsets. Repertoires with fewer than 30,000 or more than 120,000 public chains were left out of co-occurrence clustering, as were a few repertoires with anomalous nucleotide sharing. The immuneACCESS repertoire file appears here via TCRdb, limited to in-frame rearrangements. These files lack a portion of the clones; in checked studies, under half of the deficit traces to unresolved V genes, and the cause of the others is not known. V, J and clone size are taken as reported in that table, and D and trimming were inferred from the DNA itself. This sample lists 150,000 to 200,000 clones; roughly 68% were detected once. In total, the top ten clones hold less than 2% of the sample.

Including cysteine and phenylalanine, the CDR3 has 13 amino acids. Only CDR3 DNA remains: 39 bases, in frame from the first base. V is cut by 4 bases and J by 4 bases, and the space between the germline ends is 10 bases. CDR1 and CDR2, looked up from the germline V gene, are SGHTA and FQGNSA. For this clone: There is no known antigen for this receptor. Base qualities are not provided; no much larger clone lies one nucleotide away.

The chain links TRBV7-2 with TRBJ2-5, with TRBD1 tentatively as D gene (5 bases match). The TCR sequence derives from a woman in her 30s in good health and CMV-seronegative. Sequenced sample: PBMCs. The CDR3 region: CASSSQVRETQYF. The nucleotides are TGTGCCAGCAGCTCACAGGTGCGAGAGACCCAGTACTTC.